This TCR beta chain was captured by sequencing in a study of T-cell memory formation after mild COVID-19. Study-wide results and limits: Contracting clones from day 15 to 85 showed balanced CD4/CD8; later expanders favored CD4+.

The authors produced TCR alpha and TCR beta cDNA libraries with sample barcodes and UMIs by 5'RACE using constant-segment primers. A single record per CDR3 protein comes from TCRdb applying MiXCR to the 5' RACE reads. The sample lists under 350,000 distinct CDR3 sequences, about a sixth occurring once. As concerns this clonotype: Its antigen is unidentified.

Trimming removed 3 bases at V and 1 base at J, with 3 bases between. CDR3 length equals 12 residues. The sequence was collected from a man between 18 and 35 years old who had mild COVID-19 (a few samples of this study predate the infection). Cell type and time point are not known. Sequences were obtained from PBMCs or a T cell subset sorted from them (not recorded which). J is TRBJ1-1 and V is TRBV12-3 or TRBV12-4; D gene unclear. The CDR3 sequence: CASSFQNTEAFF. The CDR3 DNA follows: TGTGCCAGCAGTTTCCAGAACACTGAAGCTTTCTTT.